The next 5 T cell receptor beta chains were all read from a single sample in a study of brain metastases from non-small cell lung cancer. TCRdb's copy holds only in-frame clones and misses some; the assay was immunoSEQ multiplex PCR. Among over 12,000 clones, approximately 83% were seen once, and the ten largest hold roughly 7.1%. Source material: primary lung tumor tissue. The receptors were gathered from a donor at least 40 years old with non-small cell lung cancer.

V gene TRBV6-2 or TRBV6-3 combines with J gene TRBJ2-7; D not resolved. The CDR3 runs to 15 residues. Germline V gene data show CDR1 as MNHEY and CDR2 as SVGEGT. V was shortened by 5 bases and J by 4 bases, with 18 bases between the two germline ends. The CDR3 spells CASSDPPLSLYEQYF. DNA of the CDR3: TGTGCCAGCAGTGACCCCCCCCTCTCGCTTTACGAGCAGTACTTC.

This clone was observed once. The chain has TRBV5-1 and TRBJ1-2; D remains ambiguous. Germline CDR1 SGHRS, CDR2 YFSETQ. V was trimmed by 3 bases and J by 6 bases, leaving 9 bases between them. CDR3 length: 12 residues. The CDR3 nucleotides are TGCGCCAGCAGCTCTAGCTCGGATGGCTACACCTTC. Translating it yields CASSSSSDGYTF.

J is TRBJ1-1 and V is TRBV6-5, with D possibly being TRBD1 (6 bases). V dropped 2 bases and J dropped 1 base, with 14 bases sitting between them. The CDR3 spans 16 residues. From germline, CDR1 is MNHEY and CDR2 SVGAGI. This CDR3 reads CASSYAGQRENTEAFF. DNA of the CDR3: TGTGCCAGCAGTTACGCCGGACAGCGGGAGAACACTGAAGCTTTCTTT.

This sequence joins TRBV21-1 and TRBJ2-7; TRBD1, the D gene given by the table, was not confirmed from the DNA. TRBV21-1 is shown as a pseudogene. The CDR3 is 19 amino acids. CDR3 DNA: TGTGCCAGCACCGAAAGGCCGAACAGGGGGGAATGTTTCCCCTACGAGCAGTACGTC. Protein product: CASTERPNRGECFPYEQYV.

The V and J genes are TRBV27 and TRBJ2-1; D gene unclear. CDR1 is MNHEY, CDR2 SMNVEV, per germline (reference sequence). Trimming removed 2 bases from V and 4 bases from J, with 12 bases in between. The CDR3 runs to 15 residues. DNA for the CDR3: TGTGCCAGCAGTTTAGGGCAAGTCGGGTACAATGAGCAGTTCTTC. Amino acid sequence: CASSLGQVGYNEQFF.